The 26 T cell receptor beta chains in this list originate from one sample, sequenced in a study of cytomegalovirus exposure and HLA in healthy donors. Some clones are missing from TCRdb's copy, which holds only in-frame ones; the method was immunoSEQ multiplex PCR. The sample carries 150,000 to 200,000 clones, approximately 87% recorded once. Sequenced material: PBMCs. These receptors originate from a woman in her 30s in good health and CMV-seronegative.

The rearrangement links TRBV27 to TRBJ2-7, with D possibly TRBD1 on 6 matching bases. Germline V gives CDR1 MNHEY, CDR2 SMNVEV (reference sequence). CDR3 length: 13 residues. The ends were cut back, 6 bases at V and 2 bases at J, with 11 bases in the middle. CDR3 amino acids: CASSPSGAYEQYF. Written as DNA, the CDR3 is TGTGCCAGCAGCCCCTCAGGGGCCTACGAGCAGTACTTC.

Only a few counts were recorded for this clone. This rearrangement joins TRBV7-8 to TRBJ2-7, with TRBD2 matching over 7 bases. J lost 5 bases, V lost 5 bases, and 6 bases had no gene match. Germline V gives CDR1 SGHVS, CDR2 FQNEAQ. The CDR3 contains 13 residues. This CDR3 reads CASSPGGWDEQYF. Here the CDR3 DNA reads TGTGCCAGCAGCCCGGGGGGATGGGACGAGCAGTACTTC.

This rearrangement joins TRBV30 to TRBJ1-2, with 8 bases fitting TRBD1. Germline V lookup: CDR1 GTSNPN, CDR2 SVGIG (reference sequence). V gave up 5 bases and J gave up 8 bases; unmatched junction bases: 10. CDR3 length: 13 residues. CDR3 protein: CAWLLRTGYGYTF. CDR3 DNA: TGTGCCTGGTTATTGAGGACAGGGTACGGCTACACCTTC. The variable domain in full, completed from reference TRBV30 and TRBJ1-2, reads SQTIHQWPATLVQPVGSPLSLECTVEGTSNPNLYWYRQAAGRGLQLLFYSVGIGQISSEVPQNLSASRPQDRQFILSSKKLLLSDSGFYLCAWLLRTGYGYTFGSGTRLTVV.

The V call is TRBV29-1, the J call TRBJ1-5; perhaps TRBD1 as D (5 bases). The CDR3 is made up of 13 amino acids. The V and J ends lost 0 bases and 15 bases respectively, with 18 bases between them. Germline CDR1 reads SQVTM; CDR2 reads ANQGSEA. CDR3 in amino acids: CSVEEAGGRGRHF. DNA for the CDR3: TGCAGCGTTGAAGAAGCGGGTGGAAGGGGAAGGCATTTT.

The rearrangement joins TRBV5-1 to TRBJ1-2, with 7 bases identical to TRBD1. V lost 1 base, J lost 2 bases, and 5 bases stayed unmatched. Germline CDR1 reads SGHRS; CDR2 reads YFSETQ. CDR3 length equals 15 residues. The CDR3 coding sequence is TGCGCCAGCAGCTTGACAGGGGCCAGCAACTATGGCTACACCTTC. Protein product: CASSLTGASNYGYTF.

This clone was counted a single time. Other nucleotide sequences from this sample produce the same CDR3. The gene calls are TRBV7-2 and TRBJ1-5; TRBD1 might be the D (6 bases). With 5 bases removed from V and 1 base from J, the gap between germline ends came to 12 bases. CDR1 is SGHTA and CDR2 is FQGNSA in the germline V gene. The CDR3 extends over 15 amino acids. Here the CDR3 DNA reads TGTGCCAGCAGCCTGAGAGGACAGAGCAATCAGCCCCAGCATTTT. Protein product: CASSLRGQSNQPQHF.

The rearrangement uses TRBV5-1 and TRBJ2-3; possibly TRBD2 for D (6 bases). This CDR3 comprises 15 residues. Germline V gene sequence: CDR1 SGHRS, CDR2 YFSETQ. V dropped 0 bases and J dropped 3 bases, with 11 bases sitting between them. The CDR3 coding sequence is TGCGCCAGCAGCTTGGGGACTATCTCGACAGATACGCAGTATTTT. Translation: CASSLGTISTDTQYF.

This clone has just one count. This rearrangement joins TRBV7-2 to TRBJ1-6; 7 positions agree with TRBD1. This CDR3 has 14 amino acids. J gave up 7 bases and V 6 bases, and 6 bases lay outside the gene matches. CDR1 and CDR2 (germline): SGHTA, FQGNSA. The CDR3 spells CASRYGTANSPLHF. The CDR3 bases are TGTGCCAGCAGATACGGGACAGCCAATTCACCCCTCCACTTT. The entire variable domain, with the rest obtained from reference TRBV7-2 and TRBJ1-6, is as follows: GAGVSQSPSNKVTEKGKDVELRCDPISGHTALYWYRQSLGQGLEFLIYFQGNSAPDKSGLPSDRFSAERTGGSVSTLTIQRTQQEDSAVYLCASRYGTANSPLHFGNGTRLTVT.

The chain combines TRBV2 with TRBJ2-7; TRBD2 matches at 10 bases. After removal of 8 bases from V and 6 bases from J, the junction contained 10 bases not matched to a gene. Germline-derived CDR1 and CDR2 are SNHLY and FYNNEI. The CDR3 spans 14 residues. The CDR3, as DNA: TGTGCCAGCCGAAGCAGCGGGGGGGCCATCGAGCAGTACTTC. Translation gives CASRSSGGAIEQYF.

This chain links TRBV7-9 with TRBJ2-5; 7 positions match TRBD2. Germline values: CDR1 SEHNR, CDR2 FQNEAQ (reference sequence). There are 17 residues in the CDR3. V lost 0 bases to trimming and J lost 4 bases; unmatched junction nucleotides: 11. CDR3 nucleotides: TGTGCCAGCAGCTTAGCAGGTTCGCGGGGGTTGGGAGAGACCCAGTACTTC. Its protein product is CASSLAGSRGLGETQYF.

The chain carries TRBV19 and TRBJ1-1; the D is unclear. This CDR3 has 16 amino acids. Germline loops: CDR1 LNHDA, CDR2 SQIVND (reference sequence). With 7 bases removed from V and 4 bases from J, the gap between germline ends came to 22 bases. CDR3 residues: CASTLASGIYATEAFF. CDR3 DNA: TGTGCCAGTACTCTAGCCTCCGGGATTTATGCCACTGAAGCTTTCTTT.

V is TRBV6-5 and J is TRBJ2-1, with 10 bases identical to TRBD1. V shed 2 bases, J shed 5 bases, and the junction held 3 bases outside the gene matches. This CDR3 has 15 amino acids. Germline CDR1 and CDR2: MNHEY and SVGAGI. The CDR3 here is CASSYPGQGNNEQFF. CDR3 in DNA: TGTGCCAGCAGTTACCCGGGACAGGGGAACAATGAGCAGTTCTTC.

CDR3 region: CATSRDRGANTEAFF. In DNA form, the CDR3 reads TGTGCCACCAGCAGAGATCGGGGGGCGAACACTGAAGCTTTCTTT. The rearrangement uses TRBV15 and TRBJ1-1, with a tentative D call TRBD1 (6 bases). CDR3 length: 15 residues. Trimming pared 0 bases from V and 1 base from J, leaving 9 bases between. Per germline, CDR1 LNHNV and CDR2 YYDKDF (reference sequence).

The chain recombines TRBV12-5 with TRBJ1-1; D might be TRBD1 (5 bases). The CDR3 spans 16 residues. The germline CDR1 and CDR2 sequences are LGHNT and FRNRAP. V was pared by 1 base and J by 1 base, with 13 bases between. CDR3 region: CASGLAVGGGNTEAFF. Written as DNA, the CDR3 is TGTGCTAGTGGTTTGGCGGTCGGGGGGGGGAACACTGAAGCTTTCTTT.

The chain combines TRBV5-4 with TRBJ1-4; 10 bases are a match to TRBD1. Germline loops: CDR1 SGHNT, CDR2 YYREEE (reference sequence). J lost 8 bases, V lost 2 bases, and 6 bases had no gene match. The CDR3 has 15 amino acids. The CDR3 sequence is CASSFGDRGAEKLFF. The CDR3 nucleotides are TGTGCCAGCAGCTTTGGGGACAGGGGTGCCGAAAAACTGTTTTTT. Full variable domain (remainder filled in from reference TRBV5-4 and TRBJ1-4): ETGVTQSPTHLIKTRGQQVTLRCSSQSGHNTVSWYQQALGQGPQFIFQYYREEENGRGNFPPRFSGLQFPNYSSELNVNALELDDSALYLCASSFGDRGAEKLFFGSGTQLSVL.

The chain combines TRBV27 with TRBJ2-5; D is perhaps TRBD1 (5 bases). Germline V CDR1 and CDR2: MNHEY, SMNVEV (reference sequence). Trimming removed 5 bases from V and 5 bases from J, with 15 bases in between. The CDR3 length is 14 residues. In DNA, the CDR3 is TGTGCCAGCAGTCCCCAGGGCGCGCACGAGACCCAGTACTTC. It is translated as CASSPQGAHETQYF.

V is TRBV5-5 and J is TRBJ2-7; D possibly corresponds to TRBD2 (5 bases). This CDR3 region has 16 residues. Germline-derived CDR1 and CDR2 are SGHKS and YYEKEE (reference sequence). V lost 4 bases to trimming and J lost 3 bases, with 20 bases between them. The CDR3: CASSKNPNTGFYEQYF. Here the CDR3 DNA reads TGTGCCAGCAGCAAAAACCCCAACACGGGATTCTACGAGCAGTACTTC.

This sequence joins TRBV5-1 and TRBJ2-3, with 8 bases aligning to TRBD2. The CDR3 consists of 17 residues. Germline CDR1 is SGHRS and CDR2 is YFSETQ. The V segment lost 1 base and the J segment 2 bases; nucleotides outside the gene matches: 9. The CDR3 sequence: CASSLYSGGAPTDTQYF. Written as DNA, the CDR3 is TGCGCCAGCAGCTTGTATTCGGGGGGGGCTCCCACAGATACGCAGTATTTT.

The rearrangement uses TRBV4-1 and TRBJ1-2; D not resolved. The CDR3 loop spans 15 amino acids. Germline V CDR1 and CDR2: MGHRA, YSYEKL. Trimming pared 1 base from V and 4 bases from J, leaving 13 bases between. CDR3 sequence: CASSQGGSGSYGYTF. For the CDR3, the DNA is TGCGCCAGCAGCCAAGGTGGGAGCGGGAGCTATGGCTACACCTTC.

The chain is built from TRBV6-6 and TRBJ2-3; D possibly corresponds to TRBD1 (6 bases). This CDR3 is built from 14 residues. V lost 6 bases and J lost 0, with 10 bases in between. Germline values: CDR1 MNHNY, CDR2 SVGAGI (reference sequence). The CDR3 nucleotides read TGTGCCAGCAGCCCGGACAGTAGCACAGATACGCAGTATTTT. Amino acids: CASSPDSSTDTQYF.

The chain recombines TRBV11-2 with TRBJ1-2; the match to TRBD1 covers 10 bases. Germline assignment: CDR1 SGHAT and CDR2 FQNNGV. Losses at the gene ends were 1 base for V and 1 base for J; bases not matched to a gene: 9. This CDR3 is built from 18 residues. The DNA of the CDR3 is TGTGCCAGCAGCTTAGGGCTCCGGGACAGGGGCAATAACTATGGCTACACCTTC. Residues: CASSLGLRDRGNNYGYTF.

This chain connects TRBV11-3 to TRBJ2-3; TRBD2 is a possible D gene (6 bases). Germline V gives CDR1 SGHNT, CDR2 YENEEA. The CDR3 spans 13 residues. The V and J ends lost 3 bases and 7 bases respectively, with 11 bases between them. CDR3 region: CASSFNGGYTQYF. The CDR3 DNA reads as TGTGCCAGCAGCTTTAACGGGGGATATACGCAGTATTTT.

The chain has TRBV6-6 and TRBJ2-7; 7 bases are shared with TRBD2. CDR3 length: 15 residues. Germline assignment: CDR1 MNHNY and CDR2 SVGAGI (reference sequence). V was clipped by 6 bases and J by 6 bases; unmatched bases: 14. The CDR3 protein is CASRPGKTSLAEQYF. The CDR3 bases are TGTGCCAGCAGACCGGGAAAGACTAGCCTAGCCGAGCAGTACTTC.

The CDR3 region has the DNA TGTGCCAGTAGTATCAGGGGGAACTATGGCTACACCTTC. The encoded protein is CASSIRGNYGYTF. The rearrangement joins TRBV19 to TRBJ1-2, with TRBD1 identical over 7 bases. The CDR3 covers 13 residues. CDR1 and CDR2 from the germline V gene are LNHDA and SQIVND (reference sequence). Unmatched junction bases numbered 0, after V lost 3 bases and J lost 2 bases.

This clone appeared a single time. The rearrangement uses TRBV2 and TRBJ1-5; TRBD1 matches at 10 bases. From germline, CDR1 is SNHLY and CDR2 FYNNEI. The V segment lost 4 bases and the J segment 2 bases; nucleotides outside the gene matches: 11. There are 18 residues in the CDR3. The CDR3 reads CASSAGTGAQWGNQPQHF. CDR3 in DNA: TGTGCCAGCAGTGCCGGGACAGGGGCTCAGTGGGGCAATCAGCCCCAGCATTTT.

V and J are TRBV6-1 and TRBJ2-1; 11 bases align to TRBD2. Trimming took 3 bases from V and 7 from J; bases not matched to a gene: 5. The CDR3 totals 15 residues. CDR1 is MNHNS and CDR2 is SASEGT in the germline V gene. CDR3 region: CASSDIAGGLNEQFF. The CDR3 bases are TGTGCCAGCAGTGACATAGCGGGGGGGCTTAATGAGCAGTTCTTC.